The rows below give T cell receptor beta chains drawn from one sample of a study of shared clonotypes between healthy human individuals. Assay used: immunoSEQ multiplex PCR; TCRdb lists only in-frame clones, some missing. The sample has 230,000 or so clones; 60% to 80% are singletons. Sequenced material: memory CD4+ T cells sorted from blood. These receptor sequences come from a young man in good health. CDR3s include the opening cysteine and the closing phenylalanine or tryptophan. The D gene is left open where the match is weak. The size entry is marked missing in some rows and otherwise reads once, few, many or a size class.

d_gene,v_gene,abundance,j_gene,CDR3nt,CDR3aa
.,TRBV4-2,.,TRBJ1-1,TGTGCCAGCAGCCAAGCAGGACGGAACACTGAAGCTTTCTTT,CASSQAGRNTEAFF
.,TRBV19,.,TRBJ2-3,TGTGCCAGTATGCGGTACTATACGCAGTATTTT,CASMRYYTQYF
.,TRBV7-9,.,TRBJ1-5,TGTGCCAGCAGCTACCTTTTTCGCAGGGAAAATCAGCCCCAGCATTTT,CASSYLFRRENQPQHF
.,TRBV28,once,TRBJ1-5,TGTGCCAGCAGTTTACCTGACGGTTACAATCAGCCCCAGCATTTT,CASSLPDGYNQPQHF
.,TRBV4-3,.,TRBJ2-7,TGCGCCAGCAGCCAAGAAAGTAGGGGGGGGTACGAGCAGTACTTC,CASSQESRGGYEQYF
TRBD2,TRBV4-1,few,TRBJ2-5,TGCGCCAGCAGCCAAGAGGGTAGCGGGAGAGGTGAGACCCAGTACTTC,CASSQEGSGRGETQYF
.,TRBV2,.,TRBJ1-1,TGTGCCAGCAGTGCATTGGGGATGAACACTGAAGCTTTCTTT,CASSALGMNTEAFF
TRBD1,TRBV19,.,TRBJ2-1,TGTGCCAGTAGTATAGCGAACAGGGGGCCTGAGCAGTTCTTC,CASSIANRGPEQFF
.,TRBV7-9,.,TRBJ2-5,TGTGCCAGCAGCTTTCAGGGAGAGACCCAGTACTTC,CASSFQGETQYF
.,TRBV5-8,.,TRBJ1-5,TGTGCCAGCAGCTTGGTTCCGGGGTTTAGCGATCAGCCCCAGCATTTT,CASSLVPGFSDQPQHF
.,TRBV6-5,few,TRBJ2-1,TGTGCCAGCAGTTACGCCTCCAGGGGACATCAGTTCTTC,CASSYASRGHQFF
TRBD2,TRBV19,once,TRBJ2-1,TGTGCCAGTAGTATTCCCCGCGGGAGTGGGCAGTTCTTC,CASSIPRGSGQFF
.,TRBV5-1,.,TRBJ2-5,TGCGCCAGCAGCCCCGAAGGACGGAAAGAGACCCAGTACTTC,CASSPEGRKETQYF
.,TRBV10-3,.,TRBJ2-2,TGTGCCATAGGTAGGACATCCAACACCGGGGAGCTGTTTTTT,CAIGRTSNTGELFF
.,TRBV11-2,.,TRBJ2-3,TGTGCCAGCAGCTTAGAAGTAGCCCGCACAGATACGCAGTATTTT,CASSLEVARTDTQYF
.,TRBV23-1,.,TRBJ2-7,TGCGCCAGCAGGTCGGATTACGAGCAGTACTTC,CASRSDYEQYF
.,TRBV27,.,TRBJ1-4,TGTGCCAGCAGTTTGAGAGGGGCAGAAAAACTGTTTTTT,CASSLRGAEKLFF
.,TRBV18,.,TRBJ2-3,TGTGCCAGCTCACCACGGACAGAATCCTATACGCAGTATTTT,CASSPRTESYTQYF
.,TRBV9,few,TRBJ2-7,TGTGCCAGCAGCGCGACCCCCTCCCTCTCCGAGCAGTACTTC,CASSATPSLSEQYF
.,TRBV2,.,TRBJ2-2,TGTGCCAGCGGTGCAGCCGATGGCGGGGAGCTGTTTTTT,CASGAADGGELFF
TRBD1,TRBV10-3,.,TRBJ2-1,TGTGCCATCAACCGGGACAGGGCCTACAATGAGCAGTTCTTC,CAINRDRAYNEQFF
.,TRBV2,.,TRBJ1-5,TGTGCCAGCAAGAAGGCAGGAGATCAGCCCCAGCATTTT,CASKKAGDQPQHF
TRBD1,TRBV6-1,.,TRBJ2-3,TGTGCCAGCACAGACAGGGGGCCCACAGATACGCAGTATTTT,CASTDRGPTDTQYF
.,TRBV7-6,.,TRBJ2-2,TGTGCCAGCAGTGTGGTGGGTTCCACCGGGGAGCTGTTTTTT,CASSVVGSTGELFF
TRBD2,TRBV15,.,TRBJ2-7,TGTGCCACCAGCAGAGCTGCGGGCGCACCCGGACTAGCGAAAATCTACGAGCAGTACTTC,CATSRAAGAPGLAKIYEQYF
.,TRBV7-3,.,TRBJ2-3,TGTGCCAGCAGCTTAGCAGGTCCTAACCAAGATACGCAGTATTTT,CASSLAGPNQDTQYF
.,TRBV6-6,once,TRBJ1-2,TGTGCCAGCAATCCCTCCAGGGCTAACTATGGCTACACCTTC,CASNPSRANYGYTF
.,TRBV5-8,.,TRBJ1-2,TGTGCCAGCAGCTTGGCCCTCACAGGGAGCGGCTACACCTTC,CASSLALTGSGYTF
.,TRBV4-1,.,TRBJ2-3,TGCGCCAGCAGCCAAGCTGTCACCACAGATACGCAGTATTTT,CASSQAVTTDTQYF
.,TRBV7-9,.,TRBJ2-3,TGTGCCAGCAGCTCGGGATCAGGGTCAGATACGCAGTATTTT,CASSSGSGSDTQYF
TRBD1,TRBV15,.,TRBJ2-3,TGTGCCACCAGCTGGACAGGGGCGAGCACAGATACGCAGTATTTT,CATSWTGASTDTQYF
.,TRBV9,.,TRBJ1-3,TGTGCCAGCAGCGTAGTGGGGTCATCTGGAAACACCATATATTTT,CASSVVGSSGNTIYF
TRBD2,TRBV7-3,many,TRBJ2-2,TGTGCCAGCAGCCTCGGACTAGCGGCCGGGGAGCTGTTTTTT,CASSLGLAAGELFF
TRBD1,TRBV9,.,TRBJ2-2,TGTGCCAGCAGCGAGGCCCCAGGGGGCTTAACCCCCGGGGAGCTGTTTTTT,CASSEAPGGLTPGELFF
TRBD2,TRBV6-5,once,TRBJ2-5,TGTGCCAGCAGTTACTTGGGACTATCAGGTCGGGAGACCCAGTACTTC,CASSYLGLSGRETQYF
.,TRBV7-9,.,TRBJ2-1,TGTGCCAGCAGCTCGATAGGAGGCGAGCAGTTCTTC,CASSSIGGEQFF
.,TRBV5-6,.,TRBJ2-7,TGTGCCAGCAGCTGGGGTATCTCTACGATGAGGGAGCAGTACTTC,CASSWGISTMREQYF
TRBD2,TRBV15,once,TRBJ2-1,TGTGCCACCAGCAGAGAAAGACTAGCGGGAGCGGTCTACAATGAGCAGTTCTTC,CATSRERLAGAVYNEQFF
.,TRBV5-6,.,TRBJ2-7,TGTGCCAGCAGCTTGTATATGGAATTGTACGAGCAGTACTTC,CASSLYMELYEQYF
.,TRBV5-1,.,TRBJ1-5,TGCGCCAGCAGGCGGCTTTTTGAAGAACTCGGCAATCAGCCCCAGCATTTT,CASRRLFEELGNQPQHF
.,TRBV6-6,.,TRBJ1-1,TGTGCCAGCAGTTGGAAGGGGTTAAAGAACACTGAAGCTTTCTTT,CASSWKGLKNTEAFF
TRBD1,TRBV11-2,few,TRBJ2-3,TGTGCCAGCAGCTTAGCCCTTGGGACAGGGTCGTTGGCCACAGATACGCAGTATTTT,CASSLALGTGSLATDTQYF
.,TRBV10-3,once,TRBJ2-1,TGTGCCATCAGTGAGTCGGGGAGCTCCTACAATGAGCAGTTCTTC,CAISESGSSYNEQFF
TRBD2,TRBV27,.,TRBJ2-3,TGTGCCATCTACTCACTTGGGCGGGAGGGCCCAGATACGCAGTATTTT,CAIYSLGREGPDTQYF
.,TRBV5-5,.,TRBJ2-6,TGTGCCAGCAGCTTATTACAGGGCAGCGGGGCCAACGTCCTGACTTTC,CASSLLQGSGANVLTF